The 23 T cell receptor beta chains in this list originate from one sample, sequenced in a study of beta chain features in type 1 diabetes. Reverse transcription of all isolated RNA meant that expressed TCRB transcripts were sequenced. Data came from immunoSEQ multiplex PCR; TCRdb stores just in-frame clones and leaves some out. Among some 220,000 clones, 11% were seen once, and the ten largest hold 1% to 1.5%. The source material was central memory CD4+ T cells from blood. The origin of the receptors is a man aged 18 to 29 in good health.

This clone was observed a handful of times. The V call is TRBV7-8, the J call TRBJ2-7; D is unclear. This CDR3 spans 15 amino acids. Germline CDR1 is SGHVS and CDR2 is FQNEAQ. Between the trimmed V and J ends, which lost 5 bases and 2 bases, there was a span of 16 bases. The CDR3, as DNA: TGTGCCAGCAGCCCTGACTCCTTGAACACCTACGAGCAGTACTTC. Its translation: CASSPDSLNTYEQYF.

This clone was found a few times. The V call is TRBV7-3, the J call TRBJ2-1; 8 bases are shared with TRBD2. Germline assignment: CDR1 SGHTA and CDR2 FQGTGA. Losses at the gene ends were 6 bases for V and 5 bases for J; bases not matched to a gene: 9. The CDR3 consists of 15 residues. For the CDR3, the DNA is TGTGCCAGCAGGCGTACTAGCGGAGCCGACAATGAGCAGTTCTTC. Protein product: CASRRTSGADNEQFF.

The rearrangement uses TRBV28 and TRBJ1-1, with D possibly matching TRBD1 (5 bases). Germline V gene sequence: CDR1 MDHEN, CDR2 SYDVKM. Trimming took 7 bases from V and 0 from J, leaving 12 bases between them. This CDR3 region has 14 residues. The CDR3 nucleotides read TGTGCCAGCATCACCCGGGGCATGAACACTGAAGCTTTCTTT. Translated, it gives CASITRGMNTEAFF.

The J gene is TRBJ2-1, the V gene TRBV28; a possible D gene is TRBD1 (5 bases). Trimming pared 3 bases from V and 9 bases from J, leaving 15 bases between. This CDR3 contains 14 residues. The germline V gene encodes CDR1 MDHEN and CDR2 SYDVKM. The CDR3 loop reads CASSLPGYRGEQFF. The CDR3 region has the DNA TGTGCCAGCAGTTTGCCTGGGTATAGGGGTGAGCAGTTCTTC.

This clone was seen more than once but under ten times. The chain recombines TRBV29-1 with TRBJ1-1; the match to TRBD1 covers 12 bases. The V gene's germline CDR1 is SQVTM and CDR2 ANQGSEA. The CDR3 is made up of 14 amino acids. The junction had 0 bases not matched to a gene; V was cut back by 3 bases and J by 1 base. The CDR3, as DNA: TGCAGCGTTGAGGGACAGGGGGCGAACACTGAAGCTTTCTTT. Translating gives CSVEGQGANTEAFF.

The chain employs TRBV30 and TRBJ1-1; D gene ambiguous. V was clipped by 5 bases and J by 4 bases, with 8 bases between them. Germline lookup yields CDR1 GTSNPN and CDR2 SVGIG (reference sequence). The CDR3 is 11 residues long. DNA for the CDR3: TGTGCCTGGGGCCGGGGCACTGAAGCTTTCTTT. The encoded protein is CAWGRGTEAFF.

The table lists this clone with a few counts. The chain uses TRBV7-8 and TRBJ2-7; D ambiguous. Germline V gene lookup returns CDR1 SGHVS and CDR2 FQNEAQ. Deletions cut 5 bases from V and 6 bases from J, with 11 bases between. This CDR3 comprises 12 residues. The CDR3 DNA is TGTGCCAGCAGCCGAAGCCTTGGCGAGCAGTACTTC. This gives the protein CASSRSLGEQYF. Drawing the rest from reference TRBV7-8 and TRBJ2-7, the complete variable domain is GAGVSQSPRYKVAKRGQDVALRCDPISGHVSLFWYQQALGQGPEFLTYFQNEAQLDKSGLPSDRFFAERPEGSVSTLKIQRTQQEDSAVYLCASSRSLGEQYFGPGTRLTVT.

The chain is built from TRBV11-2 and TRBJ1-1; D remains unclear. Looked up from germline, CDR1 is SGHAT and CDR2 is FQNNGV. Trimming stripped 5 bases from V and 0 bases from J, with 10 bases between. The length of the CDR3 is 14 residues. CDR3 loop: CASSQGSLNTEAFF. CDR3 bases: TGTGCCAGCAGCCAAGGCTCACTGAACACTGAAGCTTTCTTT.

CDR3 region: CAWSGQGRGPQHF. Written as DNA, the CDR3 is TGTGCCTGGAGTGGACAGGGGCGAGGCCCCCAGCATTTT. This chain connects TRBV30 to TRBJ1-5, with 8 bases identical to TRBD1. Germline CDR1 and CDR2: GTSNPN and SVGIG (reference sequence). After removal of 1 base from V and 10 bases from J, the junction contained 6 bases not matched to a gene. This CDR3 region has 13 residues.

This sequence joins TRBV7-3 and TRBJ2-1; D possibly uses TRBD1 or TRBD2 (5 bases each). CDR3 length: 13 residues. Trimming left V 4 bases short and J 12 bases short, with 16 bases between. The germline gives CDR1 SGHTA, CDR2 FQGTGA. The CDR3 spells CASSSASGTTQFF. The DNA of the CDR3 is TGTGCCAGCAGCTCAGCTTCCGGGACGACGCAGTTCTTC.

The chain uses TRBV30 and TRBJ2-3; D remains unclear. This CDR3 is built from 11 residues. V was cut by 1 base and J by 8 bases, with 7 bases left in between. Germline lookup yields CDR1 GTSNPN and CDR2 SVGIG (reference sequence). The CDR3 region is CAWSAGGTQYF. The CDR3 region has the DNA TGTGCCTGGAGTGCCGGTGGTACGCAGTATTTT.

This chain connects TRBV10-3 to TRBJ1-5, with TRBD1 as a possible D gene (6 bases). Deletions cut 6 bases from V and 3 bases from J, with 9 bases between. Germline V gene lookup returns CDR1 ENHRY and CDR2 SYGVKD. The CDR3 runs to 13 residues. The CDR3 spells CAISRDINQPQHF. The CDR3 DNA sequence: TGTGCCATCAGCAGGGACATCAATCAGCCCCAGCATTTT.

This clone has a handful of counts. The V call is TRBV2, the J call TRBJ2-1; 7 bases map to TRBD1. The germline gives CDR1 SNHLY, CDR2 FYNNEI. Trimming removed 9 bases from V and 6 bases from J; junction bases left unmatched: 11. CDR3 size: 14 residues. The CDR3 bases are TGTGCCAGTTCTGAGACAGGGTTCTTCAATGAGCAGTTCTTC. Residues: CASSETGFFNEQFF.

This clone turned up a few times. CDR3 nucleotides: TGCGCCAGCAGCACGGGACAGATTAACACTGAAGCTTTCTTT. Translation gives CASSTGQINTEAFF. The J gene is TRBJ1-1, the V gene TRBV5-1; TRBD1 aligns across 7 bases. V was pared by 4 bases and J by 2 bases, with 5 bases of the junction left unmatched. Germline values: CDR1 SGHRS, CDR2 YFSETQ. The CDR3 is made up of 14 amino acids.

This clone was found a few times. The V call is TRBV7-9, the J call TRBJ1-2; unclear D gene. The CDR3 contains 13 residues. The germline V and J ends were trimmed by 3 bases and 8 bases, with 13 bases remaining between them. Germline CDR1 is SEHNR and CDR2 is FQNEAQ (reference sequence). In DNA, the CDR3 is TGTGCCAGCAGCTTCCCCTTTATAGAGGGCTACACCTTC. This codes for CASSFPFIEGYTF.

This clone was seen a handful of times. The genes are TRBV30 and TRBJ2-5; 7 bases align to TRBD2. Per the germline V gene, CDR1 is GTSNPN and CDR2 is SVGIG (reference sequence). After removal of 1 base from V and 4 bases from J, the junction contained 12 bases not matched to a gene. The CDR3 length is 16 residues. The CDR3 sequence is CAWSETRREDGETQYF. The CDR3 bases are TGTGCCTGGAGTGAAACAAGACGGGAGGACGGAGAGACCCAGTACTTC.

The chain uses TRBV7-3 and TRBJ2-5, with a weak D call TRBD2 (5 bases). CDR3 length equals 13 residues. Trimming removed 3 bases at V and 3 bases at J, with 8 bases between. Germline lookup yields CDR1 SGHTA and CDR2 FQGTGA. The CDR3 DNA sequence: TGTGCCAGCAGCTTCTCCGGGGAAGAGACCCAGTACTTC. Amino acid sequence: CASSFSGEETQYF. Full variable domain (outside the CDR3, taken from reference TRBV7-3 and TRBJ2-5): GAGVSQTPSNKVTEKGKYVELRCDPISGHTALYWYRQSLGQGPEFLIYFQGTGAADDSGLPNDRFFAVRPEGSVSTLKIQRTERGDSAVYLCASSFSGEETQYFGPGTRLLVL.

The chain couples TRBV7-9 to TRBJ2-1; TRBD2 matches at 9 bases. The CDR3 sequence is 16 residues long. The V gene's germline CDR1 is SEHNR and CDR2 FQNEAQ (reference sequence). V lost 11 bases to trimming and J lost 0 bases; unmatched junction nucleotides: 11. The CDR3 bases are TGTGCCGCTAGCGGGGAGCGGGCAAGCTCCTACAATGAGCAGTTCTTC. Amino acids: CAASGERASSYNEQFF. Drawing the rest from reference TRBV7-9 and TRBJ2-1, the complete variable domain is DTGVSQNPRHKITKRGQNVTFRCDPISEHNRLYWYRQTLGQGPEFLTYFQNEAQLEKSRLLSDRFSAERPKGSFSTLEIQRTEQGDSAMYLCAASGERASSYNEQFFGPGTRLTVL.

The rearrangement uses TRBV18 and TRBJ1-4; a possible D gene is TRBD1 (5 bases). CDR3 size: 12 residues. V was shortened by 3 bases and J by 11 bases, with 10 bases between the two germline ends. Germline values: CDR1 KGHSH, CDR2 LQKENI. The CDR3 loop is CASSPLGLKLFF. CDR3 sequence (DNA): TGTGCCAGCTCACCGCTGGGACTTAAACTGTTTTTT.

The chain is built from TRBV28 and TRBJ2-7; D uncertain. The CDR3 length is 19 residues. V was clipped by 6 bases and J by 2 bases, with 29 bases between them. Per germline, CDR1 MDHEN and CDR2 SYDVKM. CDR3 amino acids: CASRPLTGLVAVLPYEQYF. CDR3 nucleotide sequence: TGTGCCAGCAGGCCCCTGACGGGTCTTGTGGCGGTCCTTCCCTACGAGCAGTACTTC. The full variable domain, with the rest looked up from reference TRBV28 and TRBJ2-7, is DVKVTQSSRYLVKRTGEKVFLECVQDMDHENMFWYRQDPGLGLRLIYFSYDVKMKEKGDIPEGYSVSREKKERFSLILESASTNQTSMYLCASRPLTGLVAVLPYEQYFGPGTRLTVT.

This sequence joins TRBV30 and TRBJ2-7; D is unresolved. This CDR3 comprises 13 residues. CDR1 and CDR2 from the germline V gene are GTSNPN and SVGIG (reference sequence). Trimming pared 4 bases from V and 5 bases from J, leaving 15 bases between. The CDR3 loop reads CAWTGGRVHEQYF. The CDR3 coding sequence is TGTGCCTGGACCGGCGGCCGGGTCCACGAGCAGTACTTC.

By sample share, this clone is medium-sized. The sample contains more than one DNA sequence encoding this CDR3. CDR3 loop: CASRPLSSYNEQFF. For the CDR3, the DNA is TGTGCCAGCAGACCCCTGAGCTCCTACAATGAGCAGTTCTTC. V gene TRBV9 combines with J gene TRBJ2-1, with D hard to call. This CDR3 region has 14 residues. Deletions cut 5 bases from V and 0 bases from J, with 9 bases between. Germline-derived CDR1 and CDR2 are SGDLS and YYNGEE.

The V call is TRBV5-6, the J call TRBJ1-1; D possibly corresponds to TRBD1 (5 bases). Between the trimmed V and J ends, which lost 0 bases and 4 bases, there was a span of 16 bases. There are 16 residues in the CDR3. Germline V gives CDR1 SGHDT, CDR2 YYEEEE. CDR3 nucleotides: TGTGCCAGCAGCTTGGAGGGCGCGGGACCGTTCACTGAAGCTTTCTTT. Translating it yields CASSLEGAGPFTEAFF.